A single sample is the source of the 18 T cell receptor beta chains below, sequenced in a study of CD8 T cells in Susac syndrome. RNA amounts of roughly 0.5 to 1 ug underwent reverse transcription with random hexamers. TCRdb re-called the immunoSEQ multiplex PCR reads through MiXCR, storing one row per CDR3 protein. Of roughly 50,000 distinct CDR3 sequences listed, under 95% are singletons. Sequencing was performed on CD8+ T cells from PBMCs. These receptors were taken from a human donor in good health.

This rearrangement joins TRBV12-3 or TRBV12-4 to TRBJ1-5; TRBD1 is a possible D gene (5 bases). This CDR3 has 17 residues. Trimming pared 6 bases from V and 0 bases from J, leaving 18 bases between. Here the CDR3 reads CASSMSWGMGSNQPQHF. Written as DNA, the CDR3 is TGTGCCAGCAGCATGAGCTGGGGGATGGGTAGCAATCAGCCCCAGCATTTT.

CDR3 sequence: CASSPPDRVIAEAFF. The CDR3 DNA sequence: TGTGCCAGCTCACCGCCGGACAGGGTAATCGCTGAAGCTTTCTTT. The chain employs TRBV18 and TRBJ1-1, with 8 bases that match TRBD1. The germline CDR1 and CDR2 sequences are KGHSH and LQKENI. This CDR3 comprises 15 residues. Germline trimming cut 3 bases from V and 6 bases from J; bases unmatched to any gene: 9.

CDR3 protein: CASSLVQNEQFF. The CDR3 coding sequence is TGTGCCAGCAGCTTGGTGCAGAATGAGCAGTTCTTC. The V and J genes are TRBV5-6 and TRBJ2-1; D not resolved. V was shortened by 0 bases and J by 7 bases, with 5 bases between the two germline ends. CDR3 size: 12 residues. Germline-derived CDR1 and CDR2 are SGHDT and YYEEEE.

This clonotype is a singleton in its sample. This chain joins TRBV9 and TRBJ2-7; no firm D call. V was trimmed by 1 base and J by 3 bases, leaving 14 bases between them. CDR1 and CDR2 from the germline V gene are SGDLS and YYNGEE. There are 15 residues in the CDR3. The CDR3 coding sequence is TGTGCCAGCAGCGTAAGCTCAGGAACCGGCTACGAGCAGTACTTC. Translated, it gives CASSVSSGTGYEQYF.

V gene TRBV27 combines with J gene TRBJ2-1, with 7 bases matching TRBD2. Germline trimming cut 5 bases from V and 9 bases from J; bases unmatched to any gene: 13. This CDR3 is built from 15 residues. Germline CDR1 MNHEY, CDR2 SMNVEV (reference sequence). Written as DNA, the CDR3 is TGTGCCAGCAGTCTTATCACCCCTGGGGAGGGTGAGCAGTTCTTC. This gives the protein CASSLITPGEGEQFF.

The CDR3 loop is CATSLEREWDINEQFF. DNA for the CDR3: TGTGCCACCAGCTTGGAGCGGGAGTGGGATATAAATGAGCAGTTCTTC. The J gene is TRBJ2-1, the V gene TRBV15; 8 nucleotides agree with TRBD2. Germline CDR1 is LNHNV and CDR2 is YYDKDF (reference sequence). V dropped 5 bases and J dropped 7; count of bases not matched to a gene: 13. The CDR3 is 16 amino acids.

The chain employs TRBV7-9 and TRBJ2-4; D uncertain. Germline CDR1 reads SEHNR; CDR2 reads FQNEAQ (reference sequence). The CDR3 length is 13 residues. The V end lost 2 bases, the J end lost 7 bases, and 9 bases lay between the germline ends. CDR3 in amino acids: CASSLKVGNIQYF. Here the CDR3 DNA reads TGTGCCAGCAGCTTAAAAGTCGGCAACATTCAGTACTTC.

The chain carries TRBV6-4 and TRBJ2-1; D gene uncertain. V was clipped by 0 bases and J by 7 bases, with 7 bases between them. CDR3 length: 13 amino acids. Looked up from germline, CDR1 is MRHNA and CDR2 is SNTAGT. The CDR3 DNA follows: TGTGCCAGCAGTGACTCGCCTACTAATGAGCAGTTCTTC. Protein product: CASSDSPTNEQFF.

The V and J genes are TRBV28 and TRBJ1-5; a weak D match, TRBD1 (6 bases). Germline V gene sequence: CDR1 MDHEN, CDR2 SYDVKM. V dropped 3 bases and J dropped 6 bases, with 15 bases sitting between them. The CDR3 sequence is 15 residues long. The chain's CDR3 is CASSFPGEVGQPQHF. CDR3 nucleotide sequence: TGTGCCAGCAGTTTTCCAGGGGAGGTCGGTCAGCCCCAGCATTTT.

This clonotype occurred once. V usage is TRBV7-9 and J usage is TRBJ2-3, with 8 bases aligning to TRBD1. The CDR3 runs 16 residues. The germline gives CDR1 SEHNR, CDR2 FQNEAQ (reference sequence). J gave up 2 bases and V 4 bases, and 8 bases lay outside the gene matches. The CDR3 spells CASSSWTGPYTDTQYF. CDR3 DNA: TGTGCCAGCAGCTCTTGGACAGGGCCCTACACAGATACGCAGTATTTT. The variable domain in full, with the rest retrieved from reference TRBV7-9 and TRBJ2-3, is DTGVSQNPRHKITKRGQNVTFRCDPISEHNRLYWYRQTLGQGPEFLTYFQNEAQLEKSRLLSDRFSAERPKGSFSTLEIQRTEQGDSAMYLCASSSWTGPYTDTQYFGPGTRLTVL.

This clonotype has more than one count but fewer than ten. This chain links TRBV7-9 with TRBJ2-2, with D possibly being TRBD2 (5 bases). CDR1 is SEHNR and CDR2 is FQNEAQ in the germline V gene (reference sequence). The CDR3 sequence is 15 residues long. V lost 5 bases, J lost 1 base, and 11 bases lay in between. Here the CDR3 reads CASSPLAGNTGELFF. As DNA, the CDR3 is TGTGCCAGCAGCCCCCTAGCCGGGAACACCGGGGAGCTGTTTTTT. Using reference TRBV7-9 and TRBJ2-2 for the parts outside the CDR3, the full variable domain is DTGVSQNPRHKITKRGQNVTFRCDPISEHNRLYWYRQTLGQGPEFLTYFQNEAQLEKSRLLSDRFSAERPKGSFSTLEIQRTEQGDSAMYLCASSPLAGNTGELFFGEGSRLTVL.

The V and J genes are TRBV5-1 and TRBJ2-1; 9 nucleotides align to TRBD2. V shed 3 bases, J shed 8 bases, and the junction held 3 bases outside the gene matches. The CDR3 contains 13 residues. CDR1 and CDR2 (germline): SGHRS, YFSETQ. The CDR3 DNA follows: TGCGCCAGCAGCTGGGGCGGGAGGGATGAGCAGTTCTTC. Protein product: CASSWGGRDEQFF. Supplemented by reference TRBV5-1 and TRBJ2-1, the full variable domain reads KAGVTQTPRYLIKTRGQQVTLSCSPISGHRSVSWYQQTPGQGLQFLFEYFSETQRNKGNFPGRFSGRQFSNSRSEMNVSTLELGDSALYLCASSWGGRDEQFFGPGTRLTVL.

This clonotype showed up just once. The rearrangement joins TRBV28 to TRBJ1-5, with 9 bases identical to TRBD1. This CDR3 is 15 amino acids long. Germline V gives CDR1 MDHEN, CDR2 SYDVKM. V trimming: 3 bases; J trimming: 6 bases; junction bases outside the gene matches: 6. Written as DNA, the CDR3 is TGTGCCAGCAGTTTGGACAGGGGCAGGATTCAGCCCCAGCATTTT. Translated, it gives CASSLDRGRIQPQHF.

This clonotype was observed once. The chain combines TRBV27 with TRBJ2-1; the D is unclear. Germline CDR1 MNHEY, CDR2 SMNVEV (reference sequence). This CDR3 is 12 amino acids long. Trimming pared 3 bases from V and 7 bases from J, leaving 7 bases between. In DNA form, the CDR3 reads TGTGCCAGCAGTTTGATAGGAAATGAGCAGTTCTTC. Translation: CASSLIGNEQFF.

The chain combines TRBV6-1 with TRBJ2-7, with a weak D call TRBD1 (6 bases). CDR3 length: 16 residues. With 5 bases removed from V and 3 bases from J, the gap between germline ends came to 20 bases. The germline CDR1 and CDR2 sequences are MNHNS and SASEGT. The CDR3 loop is CASSPNEAGADYEQYF. The CDR3 DNA reads TGTGCCAGCAGTCCCAACGAGGCAGGGGCCGACTACGAGCAGTACTTC.

The chain is built from TRBV3-1 and TRBJ2-7; 8 bases align to TRBD2. V trimming: 3 bases; J trimming: 1 base; junction bases outside the gene matches: 2. The germline V gene encodes CDR1 LGHDT and CDR2 YNNKEL (reference sequence). The length of the CDR3 is 14 residues. The CDR3 sequence is CASSHGTRSYEQYF. The DNA for the CDR3 is TGTGCCAGCAGCCATGGGACTAGGTCCTACGAGCAGTACTTC.

The rearrangement joins TRBV6-5 to TRBJ1-5; D uncertain. The CDR3 covers 16 residues. Per germline, CDR1 MNHEY and CDR2 SVGAGI. Trimming shortened V by 4 bases and J by 0 bases, and 13 bases separated the two germline ends. CDR3 region: CASSSAGAYSNQPQHF. Here the CDR3 DNA reads TGTGCCAGCAGTTCAGCCGGCGCCTATAGCAATCAGCCCCAGCATTTT.

CDR3 in DNA: TGCGCCAGCAGCCAACAACAGGGAACGGCCTACGAGCAGTACTTC. It is translated as CASSQQQGTAYEQYF. This sequence joins TRBV4-1 and TRBJ2-7; TRBD1 is a possible D gene (6 bases). CDR3 size: 15 residues. CDR1 is MGHRA, CDR2 YSYEKL, per germline. Trimming took 2 bases from V and 2 from J, leaving 13 bases between them.